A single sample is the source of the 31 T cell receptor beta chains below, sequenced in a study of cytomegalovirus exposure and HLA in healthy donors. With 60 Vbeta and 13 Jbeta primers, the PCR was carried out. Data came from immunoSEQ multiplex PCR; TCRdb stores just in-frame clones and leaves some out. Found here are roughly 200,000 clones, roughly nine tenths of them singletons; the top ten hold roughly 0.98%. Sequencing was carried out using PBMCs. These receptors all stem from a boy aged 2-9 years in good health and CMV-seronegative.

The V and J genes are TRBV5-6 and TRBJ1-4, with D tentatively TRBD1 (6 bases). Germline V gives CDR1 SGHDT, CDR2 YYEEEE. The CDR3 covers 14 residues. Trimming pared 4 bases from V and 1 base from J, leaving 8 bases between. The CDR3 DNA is TGTGCCAGCAGCCGGACAGTAACTAATGAAAAACTGTTTTTT. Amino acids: CASSRTVTNEKLFF.

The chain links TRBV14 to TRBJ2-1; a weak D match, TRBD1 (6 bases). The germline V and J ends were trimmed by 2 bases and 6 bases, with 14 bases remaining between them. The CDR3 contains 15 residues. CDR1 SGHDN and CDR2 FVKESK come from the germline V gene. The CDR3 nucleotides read TGTGCCAGCAGCCAACGGCCCGCCAGGGGCAATGAGCAGTTCTTC. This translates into CASSQRPARGNEQFF.

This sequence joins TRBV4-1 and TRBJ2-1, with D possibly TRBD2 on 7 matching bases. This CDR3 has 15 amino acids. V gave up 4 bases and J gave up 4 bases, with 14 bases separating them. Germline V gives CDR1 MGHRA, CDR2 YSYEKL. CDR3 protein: CASSRGGAAYNEQFF. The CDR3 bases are TGCGCCAGCAGCCGAGGGGGGGCCGCGTACAATGAGCAGTTCTTC.

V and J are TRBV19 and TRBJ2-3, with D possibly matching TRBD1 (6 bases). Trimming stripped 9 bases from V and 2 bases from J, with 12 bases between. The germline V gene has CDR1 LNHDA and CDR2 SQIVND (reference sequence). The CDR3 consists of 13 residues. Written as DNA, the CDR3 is TGTGCCAGCCTGGGACAAAACACAGATACGCAGTATTTT. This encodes CASLGQNTDTQYF.

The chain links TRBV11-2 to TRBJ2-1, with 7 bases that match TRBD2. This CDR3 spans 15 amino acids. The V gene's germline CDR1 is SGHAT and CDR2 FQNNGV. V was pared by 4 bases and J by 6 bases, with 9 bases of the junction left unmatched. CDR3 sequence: CASSSVAGAINEQFF. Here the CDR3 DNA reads TGTGCCAGCAGCTCGGTGGCGGGAGCAATCAATGAGCAGTTCTTC. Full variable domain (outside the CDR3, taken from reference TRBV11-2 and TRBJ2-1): EAGVAQSPRYKIIEKRQSVAFWCNPISGHATLYWYQQILGQGPKLLIQFQNNGVVDDSQLPKDRFSAERLKGVDSTLKIQPAKLEDSAVYLCASSSVAGAINEQFFGPGTRLTVL.

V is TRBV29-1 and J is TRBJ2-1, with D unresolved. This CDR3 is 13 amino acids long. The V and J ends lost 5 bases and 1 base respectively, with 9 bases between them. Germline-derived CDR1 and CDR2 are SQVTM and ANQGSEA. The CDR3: CSVSIVSYNEQFF. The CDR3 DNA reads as TGCAGCGTTTCAATAGTTTCCTACAATGAGCAGTTCTTC.

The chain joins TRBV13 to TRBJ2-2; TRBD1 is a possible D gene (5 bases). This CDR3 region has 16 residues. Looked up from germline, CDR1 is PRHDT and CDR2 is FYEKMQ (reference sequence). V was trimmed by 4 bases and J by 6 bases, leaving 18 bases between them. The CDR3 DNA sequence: TGTGCCAGCAGCTCCCTGACCCCCGTGGGGCCCGGGGAGCTGTTTTTT. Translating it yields CASSSLTPVGPGELFF.

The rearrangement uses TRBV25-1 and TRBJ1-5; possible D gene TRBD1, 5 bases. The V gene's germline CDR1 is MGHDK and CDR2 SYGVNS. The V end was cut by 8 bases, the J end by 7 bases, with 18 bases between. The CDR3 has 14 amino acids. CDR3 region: CASSGGGKIQPQHF. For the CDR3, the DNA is TGTGCCAGCTCCGGGGGGGGAAAGATCCAGCCCCAGCATTTT.

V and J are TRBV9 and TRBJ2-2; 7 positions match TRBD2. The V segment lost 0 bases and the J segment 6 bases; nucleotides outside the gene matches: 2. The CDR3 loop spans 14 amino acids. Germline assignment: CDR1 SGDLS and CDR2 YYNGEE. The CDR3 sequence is CASSVVAGAGELFF. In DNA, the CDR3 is TGTGCCAGCAGCGTAGTGGCGGGGGCCGGGGAGCTGTTTTTT.

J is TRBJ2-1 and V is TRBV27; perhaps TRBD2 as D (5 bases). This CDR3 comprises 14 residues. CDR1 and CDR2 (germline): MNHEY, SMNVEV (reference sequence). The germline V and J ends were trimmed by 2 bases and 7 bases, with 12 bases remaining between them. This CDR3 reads CASSLQADYNEQFF. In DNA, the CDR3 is TGTGCCAGCAGTTTACAAGCAGACTATAATGAGCAGTTCTTC.

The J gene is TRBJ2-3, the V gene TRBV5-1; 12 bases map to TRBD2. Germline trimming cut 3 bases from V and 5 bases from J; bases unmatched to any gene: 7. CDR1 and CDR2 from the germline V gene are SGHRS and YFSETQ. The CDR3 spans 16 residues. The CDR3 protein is CASSSLAGGVLDTQYF. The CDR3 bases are TGCGCCAGCAGCTCACTAGCGGGGGGCGTTTTAGATACGCAGTATTTT.

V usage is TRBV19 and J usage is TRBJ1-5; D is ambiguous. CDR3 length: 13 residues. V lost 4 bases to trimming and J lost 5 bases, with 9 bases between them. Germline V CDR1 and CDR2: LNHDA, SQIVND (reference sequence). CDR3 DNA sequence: TGTGCCAGTAGTAACGATTCGGATCAGCCCCAGCATTTT. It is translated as CASSNDSDQPQHF. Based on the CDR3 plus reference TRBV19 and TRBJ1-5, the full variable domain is DGGITQSPKYLFRKEGQNVTLSCEQNLNHDAMYWYRQDPGQGLRLIYYSQIVNDFQKGDIAEGYSVSREKKESFPLTVTSAQKNPTAFYLCASSNDSDQPQHFGDGTRLSIL.

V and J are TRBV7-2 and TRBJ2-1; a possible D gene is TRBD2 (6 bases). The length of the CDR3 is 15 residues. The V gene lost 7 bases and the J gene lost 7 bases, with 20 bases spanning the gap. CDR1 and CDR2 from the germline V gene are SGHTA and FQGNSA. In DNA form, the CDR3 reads TGTGCCAGCATCCTTGTCGGGGGTAAGTCAAATGAGCAGTTCTTC. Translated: CASILVGGKSNEQFF.

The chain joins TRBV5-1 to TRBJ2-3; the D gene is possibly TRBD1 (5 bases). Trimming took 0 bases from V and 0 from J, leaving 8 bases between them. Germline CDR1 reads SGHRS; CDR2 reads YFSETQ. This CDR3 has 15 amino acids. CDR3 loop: CASSLDGASTDTQYF. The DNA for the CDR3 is TGCGCCAGCAGCTTGGATGGGGCTAGCACAGATACGCAGTATTTT. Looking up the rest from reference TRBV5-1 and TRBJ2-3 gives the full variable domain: KAGVTQTPRYLIKTRGQQVTLSCSPISGHRSVSWYQQTPGQGLQFLFEYFSETQRNKGNFPGRFSGRQFSNSRSEMNVSTLELGDSALYLCASSLDGASTDTQYFGPGTRLTVL.

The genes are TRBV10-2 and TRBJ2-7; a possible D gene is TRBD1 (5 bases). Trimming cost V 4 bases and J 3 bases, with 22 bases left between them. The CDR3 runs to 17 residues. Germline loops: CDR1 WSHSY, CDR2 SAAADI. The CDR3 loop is CASSGRRGMSTLYEQYF. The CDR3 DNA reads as TGCGCCAGCAGTGGTCGAAGGGGTATGTCCACACTCTACGAGCAGTACTTC.

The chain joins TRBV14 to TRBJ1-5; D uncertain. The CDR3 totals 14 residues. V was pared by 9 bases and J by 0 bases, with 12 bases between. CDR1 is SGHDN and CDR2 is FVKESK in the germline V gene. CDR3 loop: CARVGRYSNQPQHF. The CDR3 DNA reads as TGTGCCAGGGTCGGGAGATATAGCAATCAGCCCCAGCATTTT.

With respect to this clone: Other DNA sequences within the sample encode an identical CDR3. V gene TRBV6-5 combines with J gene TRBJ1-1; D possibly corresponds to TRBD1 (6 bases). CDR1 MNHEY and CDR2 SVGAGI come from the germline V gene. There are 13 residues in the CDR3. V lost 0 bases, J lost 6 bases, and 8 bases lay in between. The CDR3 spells CASSYSGGPEAFF. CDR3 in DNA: TGTGCCAGCAGTTACTCGGGGGGGCCTGAAGCTTTCTTT.

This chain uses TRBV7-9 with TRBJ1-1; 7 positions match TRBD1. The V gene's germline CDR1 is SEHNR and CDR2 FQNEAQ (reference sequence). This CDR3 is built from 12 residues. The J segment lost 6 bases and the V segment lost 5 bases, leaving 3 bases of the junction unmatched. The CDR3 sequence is CASSLGQPEAFF. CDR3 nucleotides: TGTGCCAGCAGCCTGGGACAGCCTGAAGCTTTCTTT.

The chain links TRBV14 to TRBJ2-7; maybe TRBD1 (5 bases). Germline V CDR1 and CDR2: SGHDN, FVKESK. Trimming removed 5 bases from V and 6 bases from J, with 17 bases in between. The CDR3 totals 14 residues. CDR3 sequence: CASSVIQGMGEQYF. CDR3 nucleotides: TGTGCCAGCAGCGTAATCCAGGGAATGGGCGAGCAGTACTTC.

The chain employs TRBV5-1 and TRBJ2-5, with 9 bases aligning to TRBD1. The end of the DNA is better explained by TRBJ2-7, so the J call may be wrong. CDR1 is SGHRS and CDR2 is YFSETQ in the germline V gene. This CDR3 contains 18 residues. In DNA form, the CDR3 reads TGCGCCAGCAGCCCGGGGGACAGGGAGAAGGATGGGGGCCACGAGCAGTACTTC. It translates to CASSPGDREKDGGHEQYF.

Written as DNA, the CDR3 is TGTGCCAGCAGCCTGAGTCTCGGGGAGCTGTTTTTT. As protein: CASSLSLGELFF. The chain is built from TRBV13 and TRBJ2-2, with D unclear. Per germline, CDR1 PRHDT and CDR2 FYEKMQ (reference sequence). V was cut by 5 bases and J by 7 bases, with 8 bases left in between. This CDR3 contains 12 residues.

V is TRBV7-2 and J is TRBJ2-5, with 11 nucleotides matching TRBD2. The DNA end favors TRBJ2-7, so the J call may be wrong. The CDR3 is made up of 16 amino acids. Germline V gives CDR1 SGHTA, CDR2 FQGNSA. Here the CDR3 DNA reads TGTGCCAGCAGCCTTGGGCCGGGACTAGCGGACTACGAGCAGTACTTC. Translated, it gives CASSLGPGLADYEQYF.

The CDR3 DNA reads TGTGCCAGCAGCCGAGACAGGTTGGATTCACCCCTCCACTTT. Residues: CASSRDRLDSPLHF. The chain links TRBV5-4 to TRBJ1-6; D may be TRBD1 (6 bases). CDR3 length equals 14 residues. Germline CDR1 reads SGHNT; CDR2 reads YYREEE (reference sequence). V was trimmed by 4 bases and J by 8 bases, leaving 13 bases between them.

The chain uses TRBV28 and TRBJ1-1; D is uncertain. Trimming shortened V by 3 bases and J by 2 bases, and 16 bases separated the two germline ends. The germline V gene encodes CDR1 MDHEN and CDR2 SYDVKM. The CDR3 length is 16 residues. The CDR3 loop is CASSFDPAGANTEAFF. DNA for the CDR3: TGTGCCAGCAGTTTCGACCCCGCCGGAGCAAACACTGAAGCTTTCTTT.

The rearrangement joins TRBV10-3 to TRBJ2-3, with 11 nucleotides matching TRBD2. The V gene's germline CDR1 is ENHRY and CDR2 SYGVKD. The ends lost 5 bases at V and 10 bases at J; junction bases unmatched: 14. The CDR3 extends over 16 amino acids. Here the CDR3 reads CAISPSPSSGRSAQYF. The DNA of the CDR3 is TGTGCCATCAGTCCATCCCCTTCTAGCGGGAGGTCGGCGCAGTATTTT.

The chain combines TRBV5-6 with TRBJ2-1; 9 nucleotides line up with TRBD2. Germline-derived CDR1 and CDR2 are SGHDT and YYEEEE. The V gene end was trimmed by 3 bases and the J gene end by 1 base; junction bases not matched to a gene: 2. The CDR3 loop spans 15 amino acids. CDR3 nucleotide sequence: TGTGCCAGCAGCTCTCTAGCGGGGTCCTACAATGAGCAGTTCTTC. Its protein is CASSSLAGSYNEQFF.

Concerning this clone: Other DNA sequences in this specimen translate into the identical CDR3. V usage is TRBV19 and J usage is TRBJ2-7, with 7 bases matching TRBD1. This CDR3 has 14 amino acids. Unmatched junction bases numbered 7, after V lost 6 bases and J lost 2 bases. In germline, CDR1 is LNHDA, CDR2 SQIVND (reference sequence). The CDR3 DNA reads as TGTGCCAGTAGCCGACAGGGAACCCCCTACGAGCAGTACTTC. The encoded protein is CASSRQGTPYEQYF.

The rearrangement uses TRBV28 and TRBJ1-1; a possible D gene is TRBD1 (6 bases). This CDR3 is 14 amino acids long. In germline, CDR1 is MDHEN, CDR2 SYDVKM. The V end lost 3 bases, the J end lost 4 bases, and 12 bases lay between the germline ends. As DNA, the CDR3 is TGTGCCAGCAGTTTTAGGGGGTTGGGCACTGAAGCTTTCTTT. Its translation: CASSFRGLGTEAFF.

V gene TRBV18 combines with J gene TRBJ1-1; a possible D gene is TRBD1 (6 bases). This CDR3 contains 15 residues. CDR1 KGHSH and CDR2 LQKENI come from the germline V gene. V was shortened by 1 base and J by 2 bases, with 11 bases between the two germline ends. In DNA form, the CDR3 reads TGTGCCAGCTCACCACGCAAACAGGGAAACACTGAAGCTTTCTTT. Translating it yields CASSPRKQGNTEAFF.

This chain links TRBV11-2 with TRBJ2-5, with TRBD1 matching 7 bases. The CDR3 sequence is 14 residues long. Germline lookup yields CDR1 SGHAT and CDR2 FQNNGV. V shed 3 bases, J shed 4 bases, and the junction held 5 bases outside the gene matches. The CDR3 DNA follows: TGTGCCAGCAGCTTCCGGACAGGCGGAGAGACCCAGTACTTC. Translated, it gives CASSFRTGGETQYF.

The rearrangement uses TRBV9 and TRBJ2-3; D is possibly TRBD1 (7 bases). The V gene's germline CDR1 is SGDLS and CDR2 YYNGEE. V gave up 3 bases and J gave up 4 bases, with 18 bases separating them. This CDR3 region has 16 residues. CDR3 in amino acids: CASSGRAGGPPDTQYF. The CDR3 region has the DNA TGTGCCAGCAGCGGGAGGGCAGGGGGGCCTCCAGATACGCAGTATTTT.